These 18 T cell receptor beta chains originate from one sample sequenced in a study of shared clonotypes between healthy human individuals. The table came from immunoSEQ multiplex PCR; TCRdb's copy has only in-frame clones and leaves some out. The profile covers approximately 2.5 million clones, with roughly 93% appearing a single time and 0.36% taken by the ten largest. Sequenced input: naive CD4+ T cells from PBMCs. Stated subset: CD45RA+ positively selected. These receptors all come from a man younger than 30 in good health. Some clones in this sample may be carry-over from other donors' samples.

In this sample, this clone turned up once. The rearrangement uses TRBV7-9 and TRBJ2-5, with a weak D call TRBD2 (7 bases). The CDR3 is 15 residues long. Germline V gene lookup returns CDR1 SEHNR and CDR2 FQNEAQ (reference sequence). The germline V and J ends were trimmed by 5 bases and 5 bases, with 18 bases remaining between them. CDR3 sequence (DNA): TGTGCCAGCAGCCGAATAGGGGGGGATCAGGAGACCCAGTACTTC. It encodes CASSRIGGDQETQYF.

This clone was counted a few times. V usage is TRBV7-2 and J usage is TRBJ1-1, with a tentative D call TRBD1 (6 bases). The germline V and J ends were trimmed by 0 bases and 8 bases, with 16 bases remaining between them. Germline lookup yields CDR1 SGHTA and CDR2 FQGNSA. This CDR3 is built from 15 residues. Here the CDR3 reads CASSLAPTGLEEAFF. The DNA of the CDR3 is TGTGCCAGCAGCTTAGCACCTACAGGGTTGGAGGAAGCTTTCTTT.

The chain carries TRBV7-2 and TRBJ2-7; D may be TRBD2 (6 bases). This CDR3 region has 15 residues. Trimming pared 4 bases from V and 0 bases from J, leaving 13 bases between. In germline, CDR1 is SGHTA, CDR2 FQGNSA. The CDR3 coding sequence is TGTGCCAGCAGCTCCTCGGGACTCTACTCCTACGAGCAGTACTTC. It specifies CASSSSGLYSYEQYF.

The rearrangement joins TRBV27 to TRBJ2-5; no definite D call. CDR1 and CDR2 (germline): MNHEY, SMNVEV (reference sequence). This CDR3 has 16 amino acids. The V and J ends lost 6 bases and 5 bases respectively, with 22 bases between them. The CDR3 DNA sequence: TGTGCCAGCAGCCGATACCGCACTGAAATGAGGGAGACCCAGTACTTC. Protein product: CASSRYRTEMRETQYF.

Details on this clone: The junction departs from germline at one end; a sequencing error may be responsible. The V call is TRBV14, the J call TRBJ1-2; TRBD1 is a possible D gene (5 bases). The CDR3 spans 12 residues. The germline V gene encodes CDR1 SGHDN and CDR2 FVKESK. CDR3 protein: CASSQDWGTVSF. CDR3 in DNA: TGTGCCAGCAGCCAAGATTGGGGGACCGTAAGCTTC.

J is TRBJ2-2 and V is TRBV6-5; no clear D gene. Per germline, CDR1 MNHEY and CDR2 SVGAGI. The CDR3 runs 14 residues. Trimming left V 2 bases short and J 4 bases short, with 8 bases between. The CDR3 here is CASSYTTRTGELFF. The CDR3 coding sequence is TGTGCCAGCAGTTACACGACTCGCACCGGGGAGCTGTTTTTT.

The rearrangement links TRBV6-1 to TRBJ1-2; 9 bases align to TRBD1. The germline V gene has CDR1 MNHNS and CDR2 SASEGT. The CDR3 sequence is 18 residues long. With 3 bases clipped from V and 0 bases from J, the junction kept 11 bases outside the gene matches. CDR3 residues: CASSDAGTGFRANYGYTF. The CDR3 region has the DNA TGTGCCAGCAGTGACGCCGGGACAGGGTTTCGAGCTAACTATGGCTACACCTTC.

This clone has just one count. This rearrangement joins TRBV5-1 to TRBJ2-1, with TRBD1 matching 9 bases. The V segment lost 8 bases and the J segment 5 bases; nucleotides outside the gene matches: 5. CDR1 is SGHRS and CDR2 is YFSETQ in the germline V gene. The CDR3 runs 13 residues. CDR3 in amino acids: CASGTGMNNEQFF. The CDR3 nucleotides are TGCGCCAGTGGGACAGGGATGAACAATGAGCAGTTCTTC.

This clone was found a few times. This same CDR3 is encoded by further DNA sequences in the sample. V gene TRBV5-1 combines with J gene TRBJ1-1, with TRBD1 identical over 7 bases. This CDR3 is 15 amino acids long. Trimming removed 4 bases from V and 0 bases from J; junction bases left unmatched: 6. Germline V CDR1 and CDR2: SGHRS, YFSETQ. CDR3 DNA: TGCGCCAGCAGCCCAATACAGGGGATGAACACTGAAGCTTTCTTT. Protein: CASSPIQGMNTEAFF.

In regard to this clone: Distinct nucleotide sequences in the sample also encode this CDR3. V is TRBV18 and J is TRBJ2-5, with a possible D match to TRBD2 (6 bases). This CDR3 has 14 amino acids. V shed 2 bases and J shed 2 bases, with 9 bases lying between them. Germline V gene lookup returns CDR1 KGHSH and CDR2 LQKENI. This chain's CDR3 is CASSPSGDQETQYF. CDR3 in DNA: TGTGCCAGCTCACCATCGGGGGATCAAGAGACCCAGTACTTC. The full variable domain, completed using reference TRBV18 and TRBJ2-5, is NAGVMQNPRHLVRRRGQEARLRCSPMKGHSHVYWYRQLPEEGLKFMVYLQKENIIDESGMPKERFSAEFPKEGPSILRIQQVVRGDSAAYFCASSPSGDQETQYFGPGTRLLVL.

The chain has TRBV7-3 and TRBJ2-5; D unclear. Germline values: CDR1 SGHTA, CDR2 FQGTGA. This CDR3 comprises 13 residues. V lost 5 bases and J 0 bases, leaving 7 bases between the germline ends. The CDR3 DNA reads as TGTGCCAGCAGCGTCGGCTACCAAGAGACCCAGTACTTC. It is translated as CASSVGYQETQYF.

The chain is built from TRBV7-2 and TRBJ1-5; D gene unclear. V gave up 8 bases and J gave up 3 bases, with 11 bases separating them. The CDR3 has 13 amino acids. Germline V gene sequence: CDR1 SGHTA, CDR2 FQGNSA. CDR3 sequence (DNA): TGTGCCAGCGGAAGGACGGACAATCAGCCCCAGCATTTT. It encodes CASGRTDNQPQHF.

The chain is built from TRBV27 and TRBJ2-1; 9 bases are shared with TRBD1. V was clipped by 0 bases and J by 14 bases; unmatched bases: 11. The CDR3 is 15 residues long. Germline values: CDR1 MNHEY, CDR2 SMNVEV (reference sequence). CDR3 residues: CASSLSRTGALFEFF. DNA of the CDR3: TGTGCCAGCAGTTTATCGCGGACAGGGGCCCTTTTCGAGTTCTTC.

The V and J genes are TRBV28 and TRBJ2-7; D perhaps matches TRBD1 (5 bases). The CDR3 consists of 16 residues. V was cut by 6 bases and J by 2 bases, with 20 bases left in between. Germline CDR1 is MDHEN and CDR2 is SYDVKM. The chain's CDR3 is CASSTRWAQGTYEQYF. The CDR3 nucleotides read TGTGCCAGCAGCACTCGGTGGGCCCAGGGCACCTACGAGCAGTACTTC.

This clone was observed once. The rearrangement joins TRBV10-1 to TRBJ1-1; D gene unclear. V lost 5 bases, J lost 1 base, and 8 bases lay in between. Germline V gene lookup returns CDR1 WNHNN and CDR2 SYGVQD (reference sequence). This CDR3 is built from 13 residues. The CDR3 region is CASSLAANTEAFF. Written as DNA, the CDR3 is TGCGCCAGCAGTTTAGCAGCGAACACTGAAGCTTTCTTT.

This rearrangement joins TRBV4-3 to TRBJ1-2; TRBD1 might be the D (6 bases). CDR1 is LGHNA, CDR2 YSLEER, per germline. The CDR3 sequence is 15 residues long. V was trimmed by 4 bases and J by 8 bases, leaving 20 bases between them. CDR3 sequence reads: CASSLFTGGPGGYTF. The CDR3 region has the DNA TGCGCCAGCAGCCTTTTCACCGGGGGGCCTGGGGGCTACACCTTC.

The V call is TRBV9, the J call TRBJ2-5, with TRBD1 identical over 9 bases. The CDR3 extends over 15 amino acids. Germline trimming cut 0 bases from V and 4 bases from J; bases unmatched to any gene: 4. Germline CDR1 SGDLS, CDR2 YYNGEE. The DNA for the CDR3 is TGTGCCAGCAGCGTAGGACAGGGGGTTGTAGAGACCCAGTACTTC. Protein product: CASSVGQGVVETQYF.

This chain links TRBV5-1 with TRBJ2-7; the D gene is possibly TRBD1 (6 bases). This CDR3 contains 14 residues. V was pared by 0 bases and J by 6 bases, with 13 bases between. Germline assignment: CDR1 SGHRS and CDR2 YFSETQ. CDR3 sequence: CASSLAKGGTEQYF. CDR3 bases: TGCGCCAGCAGCTTGGCCAAAGGGGGAACCGAGCAGTACTTC.